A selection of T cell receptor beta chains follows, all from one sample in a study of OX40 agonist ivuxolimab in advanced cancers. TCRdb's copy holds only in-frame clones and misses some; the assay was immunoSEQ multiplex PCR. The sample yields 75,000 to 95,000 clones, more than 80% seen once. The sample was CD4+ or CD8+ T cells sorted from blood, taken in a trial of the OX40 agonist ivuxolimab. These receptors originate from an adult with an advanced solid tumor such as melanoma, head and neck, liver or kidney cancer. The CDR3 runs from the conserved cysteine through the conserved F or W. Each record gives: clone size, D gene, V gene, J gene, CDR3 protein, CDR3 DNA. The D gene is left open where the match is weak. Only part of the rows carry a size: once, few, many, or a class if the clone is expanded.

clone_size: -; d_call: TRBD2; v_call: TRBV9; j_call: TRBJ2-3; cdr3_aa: CASSVPSGSGTDTQYF; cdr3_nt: TGTGCCAGCAGCGTTCCCAGCGGGAGCGGCACAGATACGCAGTATTTT
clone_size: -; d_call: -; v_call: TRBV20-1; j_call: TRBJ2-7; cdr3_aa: CSAPRSYEQYF; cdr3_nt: TGCAGTGCTCCACGGTCCTACGAGCAGTACTTC
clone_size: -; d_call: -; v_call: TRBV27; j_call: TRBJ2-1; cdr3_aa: CASSPASSEQFF; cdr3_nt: TGTGCCAGCAGCCCCGCATCTAGCGAGCAGTTCTTC
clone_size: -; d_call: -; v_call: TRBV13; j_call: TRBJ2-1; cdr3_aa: CASSLVGGEYNEQFF; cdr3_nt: TGTGCCAGCAGCTTAGTGGGCGGGGAGTACAATGAGCAGTTCTTC
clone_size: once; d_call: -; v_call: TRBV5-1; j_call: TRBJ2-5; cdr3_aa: CASRPGGLGQETQYF; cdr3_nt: TGCGCCAGCAGGCCCGGCGGGTTAGGGCAAGAGACCCAGTACTTC
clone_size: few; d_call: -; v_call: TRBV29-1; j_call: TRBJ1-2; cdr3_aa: CSAPTLPGGGYTF; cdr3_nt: TGCAGCGCTCCGACACTCCCCGGGGGTGGCTACACCTTC
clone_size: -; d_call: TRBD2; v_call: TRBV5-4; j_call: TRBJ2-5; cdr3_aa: CASSPAGGSQETQYF; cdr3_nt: TGTGCCAGCAGCCCAGCGGGGGGCTCCCAAGAGACCCAGTACTTC
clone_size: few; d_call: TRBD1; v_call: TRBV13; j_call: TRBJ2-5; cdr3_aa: CASSLIRVRDRGILHQETQYF; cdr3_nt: TGTGCCAGCAGCTTAATCCGTGTACGGGACAGGGGCATATTACACCAAGAGACCCAGTACTTC
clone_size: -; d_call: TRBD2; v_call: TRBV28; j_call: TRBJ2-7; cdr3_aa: CASSLSGRGYEQYF; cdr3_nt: TGTGCCAGCAGTTTGTCCGGGAGGGGCTACGAGCAGTACTTC
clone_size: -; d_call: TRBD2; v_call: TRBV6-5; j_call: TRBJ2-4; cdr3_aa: CASSYAGGLNIQYF; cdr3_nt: TGTGCCAGCAGTTATGCGGGGGGCCTAAACATTCAGTACTTC
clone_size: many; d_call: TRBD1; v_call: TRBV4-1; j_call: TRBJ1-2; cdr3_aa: CASTTGTGDGYTF; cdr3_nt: TGCGCCAGCACAACCGGGACAGGGGATGGCTACACCTTC
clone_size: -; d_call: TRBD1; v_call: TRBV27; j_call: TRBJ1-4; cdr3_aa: CASSFHGQGINEKLFF; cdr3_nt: TGTGCCAGCAGTTTCCATGGACAGGGAATTAATGAAAAACTGTTTTTT
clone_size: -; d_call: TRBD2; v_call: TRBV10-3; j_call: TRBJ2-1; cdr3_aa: CAITRGDPGNEQFF; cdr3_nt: TGTGCCATCACCCGGGGGGACCCCGGCAATGAGCAGTTCTTC
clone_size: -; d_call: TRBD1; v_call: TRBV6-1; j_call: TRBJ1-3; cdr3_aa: CASSRDSSGNTIYF; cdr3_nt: TGTGCCAGCAGCCGGGACAGCTCTGGAAACACCATATATTTT
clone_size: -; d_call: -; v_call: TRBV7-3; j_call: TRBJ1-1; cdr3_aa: CASSSDRNTEAFF; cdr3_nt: TGTGCCAGCAGCTCGGACAGGAACACTGAAGCTTTCTTT
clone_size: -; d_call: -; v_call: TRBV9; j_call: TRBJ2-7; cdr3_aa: CASSPGGSRSYEQYF; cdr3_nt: TGTGCCAGCAGCCCAGGGGGGAGTAGGAGCTACGAGCAGTACTTC
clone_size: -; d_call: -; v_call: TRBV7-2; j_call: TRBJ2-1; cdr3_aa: CASSLNPYSYNEQFF; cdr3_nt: TGTGCCAGCAGCTTGAACCCCTACTCCTACAATGAGCAGTTCTTC
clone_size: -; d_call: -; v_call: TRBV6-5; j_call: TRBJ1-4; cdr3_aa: CASSGGQEPEKLFF; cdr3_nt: TGTGCCAGCAGCGGGGGGCAGGAACCCGAAAAACTGTTTTTT
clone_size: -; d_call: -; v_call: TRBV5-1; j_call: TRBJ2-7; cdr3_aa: CASSLVQGHEQYF; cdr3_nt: TGCGCCAGCAGCTTGGTCCAGGGGCACGAGCAGTACTTC
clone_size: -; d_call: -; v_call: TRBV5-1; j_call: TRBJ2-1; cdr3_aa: CASRSGSDSYNEQFF; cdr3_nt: TGCGCCAGCAGATCAGGGTCAGACTCCTACAATGAGCAGTTCTTC
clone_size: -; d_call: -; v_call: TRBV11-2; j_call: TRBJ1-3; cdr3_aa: CASSMIRGRSGNTIYF; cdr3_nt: TGTGCCAGCAGCATGATCAGGGGTCGGTCTGGAAACACCATATATTTT
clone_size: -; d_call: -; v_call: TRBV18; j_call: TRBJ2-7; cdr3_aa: CASSEGAYEQYF; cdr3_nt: TGTGCCAGCTCCGAGGGGGCCTACGAGCAGTACTTC
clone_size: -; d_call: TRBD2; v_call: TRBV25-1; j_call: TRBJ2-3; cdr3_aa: CASRRGGTDTQYF; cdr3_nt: TGTGCCAGTCGGCGGGGGGGCACAGATACGCAGTATTTT
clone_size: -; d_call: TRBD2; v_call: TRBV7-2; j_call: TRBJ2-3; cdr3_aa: CASSSLRGVVGTDTQYF; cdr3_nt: TGTGCCAGCAGCTCCTTGCGGGGGGTCGTTGGCACAGATACGCAGTATTTT
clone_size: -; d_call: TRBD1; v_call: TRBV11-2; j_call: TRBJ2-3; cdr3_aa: CASSSQGAGTDTQYF; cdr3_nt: TGTGCCAGCAGTTCTCAGGGGGCGGGAACAGATACGCAGTATTTT
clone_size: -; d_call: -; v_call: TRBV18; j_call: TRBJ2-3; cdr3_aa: CASSPVQQATDTQYF; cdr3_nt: TGTGCCAGCTCACCGGTCCAGCAGGCCACAGATACGCAGTATTTT
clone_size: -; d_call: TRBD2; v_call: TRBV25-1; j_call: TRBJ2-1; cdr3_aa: CASSDPSGKNYNEQFF; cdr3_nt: TGTGCCAGCAGTGACCCTAGCGGGAAAAATTACAATGAGCAGTTCTTC
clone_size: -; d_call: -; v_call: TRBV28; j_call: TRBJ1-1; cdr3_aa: CASSLVWGMNTEAFF; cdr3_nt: TGTGCCAGCAGTTTAGTTTGGGGAATGAACACTGAAGCTTTCTTT
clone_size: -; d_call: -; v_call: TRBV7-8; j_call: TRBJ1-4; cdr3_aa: CASSPPARFATNEKLFF; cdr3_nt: TGTGCCAGCAGCCCGCCGGCTCGCTTTGCAACTAATGAAAAACTGTTTTTT
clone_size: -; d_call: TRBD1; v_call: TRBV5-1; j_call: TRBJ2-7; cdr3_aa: CASSLAGDRDEQYF; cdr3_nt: TGCGCCAGCAGCTTGGCTGGAGACAGGGACGAGCAGTACTTC
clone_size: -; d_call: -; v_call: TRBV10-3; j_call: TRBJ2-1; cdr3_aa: CAIRDAAGRSNEQFF; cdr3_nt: TGTGCCATCAGGGACGCGGCAGGGAGGAGCAATGAGCAGTTCTTC
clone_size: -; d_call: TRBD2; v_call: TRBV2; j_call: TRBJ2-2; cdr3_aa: CASSDVAGGPGGGELFF; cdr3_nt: TGTGCCAGCAGTGACGTAGCGGGAGGGCCGGGAGGCGGGGAGCTGTTTTTT
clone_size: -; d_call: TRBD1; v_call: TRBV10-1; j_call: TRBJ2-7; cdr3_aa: CASRGQGSHEQYF; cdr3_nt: TGCGCCAGCAGGGGACAGGGATCCCACGAGCAGTACTTC
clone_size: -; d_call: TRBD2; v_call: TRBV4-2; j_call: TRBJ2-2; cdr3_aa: CASTGGGRTGELFF; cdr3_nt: TGTGCCAGCACCGGCGGGGGACGCACCGGGGAGCTGTTTTTT
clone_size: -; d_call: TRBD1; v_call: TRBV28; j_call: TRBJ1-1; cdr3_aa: CASSLSGQFTSEAFF; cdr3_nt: TGTGCCAGCAGTTTATCGGGACAGTTTACCTCTGAAGCTTTCTTT
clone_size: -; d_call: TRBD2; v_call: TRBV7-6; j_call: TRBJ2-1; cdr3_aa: CASSLGGLGWGHNEQFF; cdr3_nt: TGTGCCAGCAGCTTAGGGGGACTAGGGTGGGGACACAATGAGCAGTTCTTC
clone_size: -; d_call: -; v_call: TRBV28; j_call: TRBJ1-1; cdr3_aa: CASSSQMNTEAFF; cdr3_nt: TGTGCCAGCAGTTCACAGATGAACACTGAAGCTTTCTTT
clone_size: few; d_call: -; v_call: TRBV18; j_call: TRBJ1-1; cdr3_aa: CASSPQKSMNTEAFF; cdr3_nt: TGTGCCAGCTCACCACAGAAAAGCATGAACACTGAAGCTTTCTTT
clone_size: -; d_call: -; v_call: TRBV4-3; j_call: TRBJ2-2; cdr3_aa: CASSLLEDTGELFF; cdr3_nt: TGCGCCAGCAGCCTATTAGAGGACACCGGGGAGCTGTTTTTT
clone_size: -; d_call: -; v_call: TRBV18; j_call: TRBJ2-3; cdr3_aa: CASSPNPAGRADTQYF; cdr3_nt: TGTGCCAGCTCACCTAACCCGGCGGGCCGGGCAGATACGCAGTATTTT
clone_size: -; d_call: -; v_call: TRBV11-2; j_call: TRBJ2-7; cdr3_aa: CASSTGGSYEQYF; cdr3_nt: TGTGCCAGCAGCACCGGGGGCTCCTACGAGCAGTACTTC
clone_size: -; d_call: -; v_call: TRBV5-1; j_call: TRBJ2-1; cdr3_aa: CASRAGVRAELGSYNEQFF; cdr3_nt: TGCGCCAGCAGGGCGGGCGTCCGGGCCGAATTAGGCTCCTACAATGAGCAGTTCTTC
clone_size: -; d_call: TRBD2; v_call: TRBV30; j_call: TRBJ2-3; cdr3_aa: CAWRKTSGSTDTQYF; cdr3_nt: TGTGCCTGGAGAAAGACTAGCGGATCCACAGATACGCAGTATTTT
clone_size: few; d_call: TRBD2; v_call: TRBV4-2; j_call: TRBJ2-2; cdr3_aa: CASSQVAAAGGASNTGELFF; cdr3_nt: TGTGCCAGCAGCCAAGTTGCTGCGGCGGGAGGGGCCTCGAACACCGGGGAGCTGTTTTTT
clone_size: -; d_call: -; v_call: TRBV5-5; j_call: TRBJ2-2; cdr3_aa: CASSLAGKGLGELFF; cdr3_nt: TGTGCCAGCAGCTTGGCCGGGAAGGGGCTCGGGGAGCTGTTTTTT
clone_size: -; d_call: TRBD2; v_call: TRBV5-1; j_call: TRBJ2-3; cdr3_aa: CASSLALAGPTDTQYF; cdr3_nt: TGCGCCAGCAGCTTGGCCTTAGCGGGGCCTACAGATACGCAGTATTTT
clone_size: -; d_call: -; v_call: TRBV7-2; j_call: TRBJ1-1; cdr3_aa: CASSLGHGFNTEAFF; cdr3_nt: TGTGCCAGCAGCTTGGGACACGGCTTTAACACTGAAGCTTTCTTT